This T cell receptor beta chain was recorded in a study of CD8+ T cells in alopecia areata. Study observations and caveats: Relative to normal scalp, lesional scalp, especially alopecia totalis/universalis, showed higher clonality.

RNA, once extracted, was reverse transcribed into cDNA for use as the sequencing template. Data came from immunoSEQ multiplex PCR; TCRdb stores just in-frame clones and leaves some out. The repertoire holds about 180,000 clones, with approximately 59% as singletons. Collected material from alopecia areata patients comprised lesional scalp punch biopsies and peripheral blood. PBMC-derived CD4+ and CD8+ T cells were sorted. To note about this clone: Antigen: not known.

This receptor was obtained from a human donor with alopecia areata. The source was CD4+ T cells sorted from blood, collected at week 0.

DNA of the CDR3: TGTGCCAGCTCACCGTCGGGGGAATCCTACAATGAGCAGTTCTTC. Its protein product is CASSPSGESYNEQFF. J is TRBJ2-1 and V is TRBV18; tentative D call: TRBD2 (6 bases). CDR1 KGHSH and CDR2 LQKENI come from the germline V gene. V shed 3 bases and J shed 1 base, with 10 bases lying between them. This CDR3 has 15 amino acids. Looking up the rest from reference TRBV18 and TRBJ2-1 gives the full variable domain: NAGVMQNPRHLVRRRGQEARLRCSPMKGHSHVYWYRQLPEEGLKFMVYLQKENIIDESGMPKERFSAEFPKEGPSILRIQQVVRGDSAAYFCASSPSGESYNEQFFGPGTRLTVL.